Listed here are 22 T cell receptor beta chains from one sample, sequenced in a study of blood T cell repertoires in COVID-19 (dated by TCRdb to the early 2020s). Library construction relied on the immunoSEQ multiplex PCR assay. TCRdb holds this immuneACCESS table with in-frame rearrangements only. Some clones are missing; in checked studies, unresolved V genes explain under half, and the rest has no known cause. The sample table lists some 240,000 clones, approximately 88% of them with a count of one. Clones ranked in the top ten supply roughly 3% of the sample. What was sequenced was PBMCs or T cells enriched from blood (not recorded which). These receptors were obtained from a woman aged 40 to 50 who had been exposed to COVID-19.

The chain employs TRBV7-9 and TRBJ1-5; TRBD1 matches 9 bases. Germline values: CDR1 SEHNR, CDR2 FQNEAQ (reference sequence). J gave up 15 bases and V 3 bases, and 6 bases lay outside the gene matches. This CDR3 has 12 amino acids. The DNA for the CDR3 is TGTGCCAGCAGCTTTGAAGGACAGGGGAGGCATTTT. Translating gives CASSFEGQGRHF.

The rearrangement uses TRBV18 and TRBJ2-1, with TRBD2 matching 8 bases. The CDR3 covers 17 residues. Germline CDR1 and CDR2: KGHSH and LQKENI. V was clipped by 4 bases and J by 0 bases; unmatched bases: 8. CDR3 loop: CASSQTGLASSYNEQFF. DNA of the CDR3: TGTGCCAGCTCACAAACAGGACTAGCCAGCTCCTACAATGAGCAGTTCTTC.

The rearrangement links TRBV4-1 to TRBJ2-7; 9 bases fit TRBD1. The CDR3 is made up of 15 amino acids. Trimming cost V 3 bases and J 5 bases; bases outside gene matches: 8. The V gene's germline CDR1 is MGHRA and CDR2 YSYEKL. CDR3 coding DNA: TGCGCCAGCAGCCATAAGACAGGGGGTATAAACGAGCAGTACTTC. Translation: CASSHKTGGINEQYF.

The V call is TRBV6-1, the J call TRBJ1-2; a weak D match, TRBD1 (5 bases). The CDR3 covers 15 residues. V was clipped by 0 bases and J by 7 bases, with 15 bases between them. Germline CDR1 MNHNS, CDR2 SASEGT. The CDR3: CASSEALVRVSGYTF. The DNA for the CDR3 is TGTGCCAGCAGTGAAGCGTTGGTCAGGGTATCTGGCTACACCTTC.

This sequence joins TRBV5-6 and TRBJ1-2; 8 positions agree with TRBD1. CDR1 and CDR2 from the germline V gene are SGHDT and YYEEEE. The CDR3 is 17 residues long. The ends lost 3 bases at V and 2 bases at J; junction bases unmatched: 12. CDR3 sequence reads: CASSSPKVRGQNYGYTF. The CDR3, as DNA: TGTGCCAGCAGCTCCCCCAAGGTCAGGGGGCAGAACTATGGCTACACCTTC.

V and J are TRBV6-5 and TRBJ2-3, with a tentative D call TRBD2 (7 bases). This CDR3 spans 14 amino acids. Germline V CDR1 and CDR2: MNHEY, SVGAGI. V shed 1 base and J shed 5 bases, with 10 bases lying between them. For the CDR3, the DNA is TGTGCCAGCAGTTACTGGGGGGGCCTAGATACGCAGTATTTT. This encodes CASSYWGGLDTQYF.

The count of this clone is one. The CDR3 here is CASSPRQRLTGELFF. In DNA form, the CDR3 reads TGTGCCAGCAGCCCCCGACAGAGACTCACCGGGGAGCTGTTTTTT. This chain connects TRBV6-2 or TRBV6-3 to TRBJ2-2, with D perhaps matching TRBD1 (5 bases). The CDR3 consists of 15 residues. V shed 6 bases and J shed 4 bases, with 15 bases lying between them. Germline V gene lookup returns CDR1 MNHEY and CDR2 SVGEGT.

This clone was seen a few times. The chain links TRBV6-2 or TRBV6-3 to TRBJ2-7; D may be TRBD1 (5 bases). Trimming removed 2 bases at V and 3 bases at J, with 8 bases between. The CDR3 length is 13 residues. Germline CDR1 reads MNHEY; CDR2 reads SVGEGT. CDR3 DNA sequence: TGTGCCAGCAGTTACGCAGGGAACTACGAGCAGTACTTC. It codes for CASSYAGNYEQYF.

V and J are TRBV27 and TRBJ1-6; no firm D call. The germline gives CDR1 MNHEY, CDR2 SMNVEV (reference sequence). The V and J ends lost 1 base and 0 bases respectively, with 16 bases between them. CDR3 length: 19 residues. CDR3 bases: TGTGCCAGCAGTTTATATAGCGTCAGGTCGAGCTCCTATAATTCACCCCTCCACTTT. It is translated as CASSLYSVRSSSYNSPLHF.

This clone was detected only once. The gene calls are TRBV3-1 (or the pseudogene TRBV3-2) and TRBJ1-3, with D unclear. The germline V gene has CDR1 LGHDT and CDR2 YNNKEL (reference sequence). This CDR3 region has 14 residues. V was clipped by 0 bases and J by 1 base, with 4 bases between them. DNA for the CDR3: TGTGCCAGCAGCCAAGACAGATCTGGAAACACCATATATTTT. Its protein is CASSQDRSGNTIYF.

J is TRBJ1-2 and V is TRBV12-5; 9 positions agree with TRBD1. With 2 bases clipped from V and 7 bases from J, the junction kept 11 bases outside the gene matches. The germline gives CDR1 LGHNT, CDR2 FRNRAP. The CDR3 runs to 16 residues. Here the CDR3 reads CASGLPQKYRGLGYTF. The CDR3 DNA reads TGTGCTAGTGGTTTGCCCCAAAAGTACAGGGGGCTTGGCTACACCTTC.

The DNA of the CDR3 is TGTGCCAGCAGTTACAGCGGCAGTTATAATTCACCCCTCCACTTT. Protein: CASSYSGSYNSPLHF. The chain recombines TRBV6-6 with TRBJ1-6, with D unresolved. V was shortened by 2 bases and J by 4 bases, with 9 bases between the two germline ends. The germline V gene has CDR1 MNHNY and CDR2 SVGAGI (reference sequence). The CDR3 is 15 amino acids.

This clone was counted a few times. This rearrangement joins TRBV7-2 to TRBJ1-2, with D unresolved. Trimming removed 5 bases at V and 8 bases at J, with 15 bases between. Germline CDR1 reads SGHTA; CDR2 reads FQGNSA. The CDR3 has 13 amino acids. The CDR3 region is CASSPDSWVGYTF. The CDR3 DNA sequence: TGTGCCAGCAGCCCCGACTCTTGGGTCGGCTACACCTTC.

This chain uses TRBV5-4 with TRBJ2-7; 11 nucleotides line up with TRBD1. The CDR3 runs 15 residues. The germline CDR1 and CDR2 sequences are SGHNT and YYREEE (reference sequence). The V gene end was trimmed by 4 bases and the J gene end by 3 bases; junction bases not matched to a gene: 6. The DNA of the CDR3 is TGTGCCAGCAGCCGACGGGACAGGGGGTTCTACGAGCAGTACTTC. Its protein product is CASSRRDRGFYEQYF.

The V and J genes are TRBV9 and TRBJ1-2, with 8 bases aligning to TRBD1. The V and J ends lost 4 bases and 5 bases, in that order; junction bases with no gene match: 7. The CDR3 has 14 residues. The germline V gene has CDR1 SGDLS and CDR2 YYNGEE. CDR3 DNA: TGTGCCAGCAGCCCCCGGACAGGGAGGTATGGCTACACCTTC. Its translation: CASSPRTGRYGYTF.

This clone was detected a few times. The chain has TRBV4-3 and TRBJ1-2, with D tentatively TRBD1 (5 bases). The V end lost 0 bases, the J end lost 3 bases, and 20 bases lay between the germline ends. Per the germline V gene, CDR1 is LGHNA and CDR2 is YSLEER. The CDR3 loop spans 18 amino acids. The CDR3 is CASSQESAGSARHYGYTF. DNA for the CDR3: TGCGCCAGCAGCCAAGAAAGCGCAGGGTCTGCCCGACACTATGGCTACACCTTC.

The J gene is TRBJ1-5, the V gene TRBV28; weak D call: TRBD1 (5 bases). Germline-derived CDR1 and CDR2 are MDHEN and SYDVKM. The length of the CDR3 is 16 residues. Trimming pared 4 bases from V and 1 base from J, leaving 14 bases between. For the CDR3, the DNA is TGTGCCAGCAGTTGGTTTGACAGAAAAAGCAATCAGCCCCAGCATTTT. This codes for CASSWFDRKSNQPQHF.

The V and J genes are TRBV6-5 and TRBJ2-3; maybe TRBD2 (5 bases). This CDR3 has 14 residues. Germline V lookup: CDR1 MNHEY, CDR2 SVGAGI. V was trimmed by 7 bases and J by 4 bases, leaving 15 bases between them. Here the CDR3 reads CASIGGSGADTQYF. The CDR3 DNA reads as TGTGCCAGCATCGGAGGAAGTGGAGCAGATACGCAGTATTTT.

The sample holds one count of this clone. The chain couples TRBV7-9 to TRBJ1-2, with D tentatively TRBD1 (5 bases). Trimming cost V 4 bases and J 7 bases, with 16 bases left between them. CDR3 size: 14 residues. CDR1 SEHNR and CDR2 FQNEAQ come from the germline V gene (reference sequence). CDR3 nucleotides: TGTGCCAGCAGCTCGGTCGGGGGTTATTTTGGCTACACCTTC. Its translation is CASSSVGGYFGYTF.

This chain joins TRBV7-8 and TRBJ2-7, with 9 nucleotides matching TRBD2. With 5 bases clipped from V and 6 bases from J, the junction kept 8 bases outside the gene matches. The CDR3 length is 14 residues. Germline lookup yields CDR1 SGHVS and CDR2 FQNEAQ. The CDR3 sequence: CASSVSGTSLEQYV. CDR3 nucleotide sequence: TGTGCCAGCAGCGTCTCCGGGACTAGCCTCGAGCAGTACGTC.

The genes are TRBV7-2 and TRBJ2-5; the D is unclear. Germline CDR1 is SGHTA and CDR2 is FQGNSA. V was trimmed by 3 bases and J by 2 bases, leaving 7 bases between them. This CDR3 is 13 amino acids long. As DNA, the CDR3 is TGTGCCAGCAGCTTTAATAGACAAGAGACCCAGTACTTC. As protein: CASSFNRQETQYF.

The rearrangement links TRBV4-3 to TRBJ1-2, with a possible D match to TRBD1 (5 bases). The CDR3 extends over 15 amino acids. Trimming removed 4 bases at V and 4 bases at J, with 16 bases between. Germline V lookup: CDR1 LGHNA, CDR2 YSLEER. Here the CDR3 DNA reads TGCGCCAGCAGCCTAGAGGGCACGGGGGGCTATGGCTACACCTTC. Protein sequence: CASSLEGTGGYGYTF.